These T cell receptor beta chains were read from a single sample in a study of blood T cell repertoires in COVID-19. Data came from immunoSEQ multiplex PCR; TCRdb stores just in-frame clones and leaves some out. The data hold some 110,000 clones, with about 88% observed a single time. Sequenced sample: peripheral blood. The receptors shown here come from a human donor in a cohort sampled during active COVID-19. Both conserved end residues are part of each CDR3. Fields, in order: J gene, V gene, clone size, D gene, CDR3 protein. The D gene is left open where the match is weak. A clone size is listed for some rows: how often the clone was seen (once, few, many), or a class if it is expanded.

>TRBJ1-1|TRBV6-5|NA|TRBD1
CASPDRGTEAFF
>TRBJ2-7|TRBV7-9|NA|TRBD1
CASSLGQDPYEQYF
>TRBJ1-3|TRBV10-3|NA|NA
CAISPRGGRVGNTIYF
>TRBJ2-1|TRBV27|NA|NA
CASSLSAGPYFYNEQFF
>TRBJ2-7|TRBV18|once|NA
CASSPSQGLRSYEQYF
>TRBJ2-5|TRBV2|NA|TRBD2
CASSRLAGRFETQYF
>TRBJ2-5|TRBV19|once|NA
CASGPVDQETQYF
>TRBJ2-6|TRBV6-2/TRBV6-3|NA|NA
CASSYSKAIPTSGANVLTF
>TRBJ1-2|TRBV28|NA|NA
CASILTGGSNGYTF
>TRBJ1-5|TRBV6-4|few|TRBD1
CASRLDRRYQPQHF
>TRBJ1-2|TRBV28|NA|NA
CASSPQGGGYTF
>TRBJ2-7|TRBV4-3|few|TRBD2
CASSQDALAEDYEQYF
>TRBJ1-2|TRBV7-9|NA|NA
CASSLGGLGGYTF
>TRBJ1-2|TRBV28|NA|TRBD1
CASSPGTGIYGYTF
>TRBJ1-1|TRBV6-2/TRBV6-3|once|NA
CASSDDSYTEAFF
>TRBJ2-1|TRBV6-5|NA|NA
CASSSTGLNNEQFF
>TRBJ2-6|TRBV6-4|NA|TRBD1
CASSTGESSGANVLTF
>TRBJ2-1|TRBV28|NA|TRBD1
CASSSAVDRDEQFF
>TRBJ2-2|TRBV6-1|NA|TRBD2
CASSERLAAGELFF
>TRBJ2-4|TRBV11-3|NA|NA
CASSPSPWEDIQYF
>TRBJ1-2|TRBV20-1|NA|NA
CSASRADNYGYTF
>TRBJ2-7|TRBV28|NA|TRBD2
CASYGGAGGYGVEQYF
>TRBJ1-2|TRBV5-1|NA|NA
CASRHRQSSNYGYTF
>TRBJ2-1|TRBV27|NA|TRBD2
CASSGFPTSGINEQFF
>TRBJ1-4|TRBV5-6|NA|NA
CASSWGPTPATNEKLFF
>TRBJ2-3|TRBV7-9|NA|NA
CASSLGLGVTDTQYF
>TRBJ2-5|TRBV29-1|NA|NA
CSVSPGVWETQYF
>TRBJ1-4|TRBV19|NA|NA
CASSLLGARLNEKLFF
>TRBJ1-3|TRBV28|NA|NA
CASSLNSIRHLSGNTIYF
>TRBJ2-1|TRBV18|NA|NA
CASSDTSPSSYNEQFF
>TRBJ2-3|TRBV29-1|NA|NA
CSVDGGTDTQYF
>TRBJ2-3|TRBV24-1|NA|TRBD1
CATRDRGPSGTDTQYF
>TRBJ1-2|TRBV4-3|NA|TRBD1
CASSQEDRGDGYTF
>TRBJ2-3|TRBV5-1|once|NA
CASQTGVPTDTQYF
>TRBJ2-2|TRBV7-9|few|NA
CASSSPSGELFF
>TRBJ2-2|TRBV5-1|NA|NA
CASSFVQGSTGELFF
>TRBJ2-3|TRBV7-3|NA|NA
CASSLIGGVSGRTDTQYF
>TRBJ2-5|TRBV10-3|NA|TRBD1
CAISEPGQQETQYF